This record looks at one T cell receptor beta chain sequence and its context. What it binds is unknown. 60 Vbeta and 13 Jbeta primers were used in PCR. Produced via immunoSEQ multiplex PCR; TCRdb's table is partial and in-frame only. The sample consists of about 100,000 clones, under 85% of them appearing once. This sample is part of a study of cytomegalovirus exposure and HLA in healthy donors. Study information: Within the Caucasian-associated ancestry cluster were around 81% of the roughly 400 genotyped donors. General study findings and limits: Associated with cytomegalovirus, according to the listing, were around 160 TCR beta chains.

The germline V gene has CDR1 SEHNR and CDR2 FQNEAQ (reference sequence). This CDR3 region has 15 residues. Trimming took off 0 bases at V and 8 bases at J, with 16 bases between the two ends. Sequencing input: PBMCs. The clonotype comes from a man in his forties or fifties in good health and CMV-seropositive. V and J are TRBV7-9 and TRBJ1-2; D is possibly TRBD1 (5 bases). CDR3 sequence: CASSLAWTREEGYTF. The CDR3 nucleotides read TGTGCCAGCAGCTTAGCTTGGACACGGGAGGAGGGCTACACCTTC. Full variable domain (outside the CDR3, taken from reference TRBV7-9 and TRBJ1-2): DTGVSQNPRHKITKRGQNVTFRCDPISEHNRLYWYRQTLGQGPEFLTYFQNEAQLEKSRLLSDRFSAERPKGSFSTLEIQRTEQGDSAMYLCASSLAWTREEGYTFGSGTRLTVV.